The source of this T cell receptor (beta chain) is a study of T cell changes during pregnancy in multiple sclerosis. Profiled with immunoSEQ multiplex PCR; TCRdb holds only in-frame clones, not every one. Of 16,000 or so clones detected, 95% to 96% appear once; the ten largest clones hold 0.8% to 1%. Trimming cost V 0 bases and J 5 bases, with 13 bases left between them. The germline gives CDR1 MNHEY, CDR2 SVGAGI. This CDR3 spans 15 amino acids. The sequence derives from a female donor with multiple sclerosis, enrolled in a pregnancy study. The V call is TRBV6-5, the J call TRBJ1-1, with D perhaps matching TRBD1 (5 bases). The material sequenced was peripheral blood, taken in the third trimester of pregnancy. In DNA form, the CDR3 reads TGTGCCAGCAGTTACTCAAGGGGCGGAGGGACTGAAGCTTTCTTT. It encodes CASSYSRGGGTEAFF.